What follows is one T cell receptor beta chain and its context. The table came from immunoSEQ multiplex PCR; TCRdb's copy has only in-frame clones and leaves some out. The sample contains approximately 210,000 clones, approximately 87% of which appear only once. There are 14 residues in the CDR3. The germline V gene has CDR1 SGDLS and CDR2 YYNGEE. Unmatched junction bases numbered 11, after V lost 4 bases and J lost 8 bases. The sample comes from a study of blood T cell repertoires in COVID-19. The chain carries TRBV9 and TRBJ1-2; 7 bases match TRBD1. What was sequenced was peripheral blood. The receptor comes from a woman in her 70s with active or convalescent COVID-19. CDR3 residues: CASSSLTGAEGYTF. CDR3 bases: TGTGCCAGCAGCTCCCTCACAGGGGCGGAAGGCTACACCTTC.